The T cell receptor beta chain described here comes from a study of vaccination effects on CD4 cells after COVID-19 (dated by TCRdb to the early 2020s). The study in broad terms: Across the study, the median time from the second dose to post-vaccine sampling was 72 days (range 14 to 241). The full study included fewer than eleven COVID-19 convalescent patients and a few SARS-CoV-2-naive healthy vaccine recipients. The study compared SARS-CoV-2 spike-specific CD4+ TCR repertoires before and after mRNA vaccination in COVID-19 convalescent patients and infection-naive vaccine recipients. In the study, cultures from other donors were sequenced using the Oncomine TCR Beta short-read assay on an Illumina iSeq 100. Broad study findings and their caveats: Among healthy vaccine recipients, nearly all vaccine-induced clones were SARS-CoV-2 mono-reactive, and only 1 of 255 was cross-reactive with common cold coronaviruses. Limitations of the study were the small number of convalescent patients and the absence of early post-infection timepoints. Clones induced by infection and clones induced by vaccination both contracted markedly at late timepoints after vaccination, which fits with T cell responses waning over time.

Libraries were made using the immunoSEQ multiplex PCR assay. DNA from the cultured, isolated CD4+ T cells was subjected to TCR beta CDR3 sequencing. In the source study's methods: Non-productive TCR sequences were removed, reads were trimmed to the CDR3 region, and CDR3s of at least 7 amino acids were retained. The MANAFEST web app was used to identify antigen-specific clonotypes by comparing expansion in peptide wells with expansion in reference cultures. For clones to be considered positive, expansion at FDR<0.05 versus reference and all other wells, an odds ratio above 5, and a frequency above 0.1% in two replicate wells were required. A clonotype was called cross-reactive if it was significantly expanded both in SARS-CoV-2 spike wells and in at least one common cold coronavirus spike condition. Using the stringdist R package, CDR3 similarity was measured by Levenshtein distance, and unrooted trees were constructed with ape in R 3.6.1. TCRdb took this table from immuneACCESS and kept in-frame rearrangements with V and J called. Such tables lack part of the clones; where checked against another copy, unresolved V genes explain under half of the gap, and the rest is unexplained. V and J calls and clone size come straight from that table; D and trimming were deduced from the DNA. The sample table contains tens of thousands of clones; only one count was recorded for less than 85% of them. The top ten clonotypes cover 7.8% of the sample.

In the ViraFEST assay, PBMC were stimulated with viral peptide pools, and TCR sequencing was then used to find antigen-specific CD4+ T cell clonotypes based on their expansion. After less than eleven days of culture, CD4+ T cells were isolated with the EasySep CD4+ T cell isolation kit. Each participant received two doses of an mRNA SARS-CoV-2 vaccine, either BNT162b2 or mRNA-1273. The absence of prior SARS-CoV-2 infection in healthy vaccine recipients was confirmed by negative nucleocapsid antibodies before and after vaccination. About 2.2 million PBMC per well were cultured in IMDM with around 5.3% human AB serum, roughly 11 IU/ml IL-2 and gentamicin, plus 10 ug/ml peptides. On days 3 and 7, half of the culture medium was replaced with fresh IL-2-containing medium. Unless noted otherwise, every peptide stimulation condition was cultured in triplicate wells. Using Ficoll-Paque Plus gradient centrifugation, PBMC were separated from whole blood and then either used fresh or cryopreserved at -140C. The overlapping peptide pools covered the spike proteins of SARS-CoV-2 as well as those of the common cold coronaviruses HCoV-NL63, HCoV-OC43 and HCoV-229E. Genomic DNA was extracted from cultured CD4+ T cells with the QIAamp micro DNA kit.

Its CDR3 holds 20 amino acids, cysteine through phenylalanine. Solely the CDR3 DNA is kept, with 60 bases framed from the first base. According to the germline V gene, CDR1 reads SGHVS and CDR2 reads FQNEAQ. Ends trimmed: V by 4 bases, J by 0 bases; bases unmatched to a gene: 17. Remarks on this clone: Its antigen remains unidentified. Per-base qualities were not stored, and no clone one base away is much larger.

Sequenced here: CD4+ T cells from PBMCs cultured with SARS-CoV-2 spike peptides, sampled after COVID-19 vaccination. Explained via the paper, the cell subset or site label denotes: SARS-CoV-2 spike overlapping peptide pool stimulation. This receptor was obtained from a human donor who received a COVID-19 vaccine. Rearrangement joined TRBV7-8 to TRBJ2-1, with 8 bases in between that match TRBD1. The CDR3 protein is CASSSPGTGKRKSSYNEQFF. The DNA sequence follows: TGTGCCAGCAGCTCCCCCGGGACAGGTAAACGAAAAAGCTCCTACAATGAGCAGTTCTTC.